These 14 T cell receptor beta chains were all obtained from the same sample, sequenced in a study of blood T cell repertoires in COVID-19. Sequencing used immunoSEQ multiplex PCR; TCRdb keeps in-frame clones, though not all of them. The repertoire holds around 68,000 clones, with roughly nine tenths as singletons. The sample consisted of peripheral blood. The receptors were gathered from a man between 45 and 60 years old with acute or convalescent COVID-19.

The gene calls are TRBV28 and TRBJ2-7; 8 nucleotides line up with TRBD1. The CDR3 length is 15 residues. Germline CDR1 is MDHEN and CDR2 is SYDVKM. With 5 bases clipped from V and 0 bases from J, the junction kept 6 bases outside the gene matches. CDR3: CASSPHRGSSYEQYF. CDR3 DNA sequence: TGTGCCAGCAGTCCTCACAGGGGGAGCTCCTACGAGCAGTACTTC.

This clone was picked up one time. Here the CDR3 reads CASSTLTGPTGELFF. In DNA, the CDR3 is TGTGCCAGCAGCACATTGACAGGGCCCACCGGGGAGCTGTTTTTT. The V gene is TRBV9, the J gene TRBJ2-2; 7 bases fit TRBD1. Germline CDR1 is SGDLS and CDR2 is YYNGEE. Losses at the gene ends were 4 bases for V and 4 bases for J; bases not matched to a gene: 7. The CDR3 is 15 amino acids.

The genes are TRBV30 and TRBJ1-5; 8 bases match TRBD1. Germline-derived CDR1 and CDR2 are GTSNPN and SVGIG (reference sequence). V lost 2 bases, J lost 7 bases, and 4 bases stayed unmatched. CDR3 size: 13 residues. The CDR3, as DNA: TGTGCCTGGAGTTCAGGGGGCAGGCAGCCCCAGCATTTT. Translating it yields CAWSSGGRQPQHF.

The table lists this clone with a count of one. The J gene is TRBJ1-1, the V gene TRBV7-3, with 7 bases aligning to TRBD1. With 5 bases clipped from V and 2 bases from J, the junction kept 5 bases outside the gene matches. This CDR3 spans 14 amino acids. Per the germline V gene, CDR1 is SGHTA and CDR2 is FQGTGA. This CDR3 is CASSARGSNTEAFF. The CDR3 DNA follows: TGTGCCAGCAGCGCCAGGGGGTCTAACACTGAAGCTTTCTTT.

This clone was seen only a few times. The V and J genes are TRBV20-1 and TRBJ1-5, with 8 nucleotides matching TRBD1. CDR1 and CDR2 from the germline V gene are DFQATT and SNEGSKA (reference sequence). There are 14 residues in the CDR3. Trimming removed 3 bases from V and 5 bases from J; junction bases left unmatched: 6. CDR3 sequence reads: CSASGEQGDQPQHF. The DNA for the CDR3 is TGCAGTGCTAGTGGTGAACAGGGGGATCAGCCCCAGCATTTT.

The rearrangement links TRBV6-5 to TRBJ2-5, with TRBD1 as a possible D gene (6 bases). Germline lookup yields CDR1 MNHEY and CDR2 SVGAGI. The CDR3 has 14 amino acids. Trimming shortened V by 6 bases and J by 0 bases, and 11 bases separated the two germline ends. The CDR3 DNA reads TGTGCCAGCAGGCGGACAGTAGACCAAGAGACCCAGTACTTC. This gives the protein CASRRTVDQETQYF.

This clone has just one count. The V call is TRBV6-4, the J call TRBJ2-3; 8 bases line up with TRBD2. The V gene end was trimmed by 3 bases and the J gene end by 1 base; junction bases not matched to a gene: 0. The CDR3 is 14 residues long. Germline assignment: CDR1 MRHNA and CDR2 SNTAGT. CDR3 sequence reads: CASSETSGTDTQYF. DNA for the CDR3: TGTGCCAGCAGTGAGACTAGCGGCACAGATACGCAGTATTTT.

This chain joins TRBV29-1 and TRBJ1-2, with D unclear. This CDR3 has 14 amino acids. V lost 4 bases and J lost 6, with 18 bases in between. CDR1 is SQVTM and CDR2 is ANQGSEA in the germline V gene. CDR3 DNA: TGCAGCGTTGGACCTTTAGGAGGGCTCGATGGCTACACCTTC. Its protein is CSVGPLGGLDGYTF.

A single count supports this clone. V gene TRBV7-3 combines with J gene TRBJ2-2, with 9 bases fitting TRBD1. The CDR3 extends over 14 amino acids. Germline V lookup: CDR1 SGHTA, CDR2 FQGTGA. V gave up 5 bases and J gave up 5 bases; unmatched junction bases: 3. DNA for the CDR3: TGTGCCAGCAGCGTCGGACAGGGGACCGGGGAGCTGTTTTTT. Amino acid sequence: CASSVGQGTGELFF.

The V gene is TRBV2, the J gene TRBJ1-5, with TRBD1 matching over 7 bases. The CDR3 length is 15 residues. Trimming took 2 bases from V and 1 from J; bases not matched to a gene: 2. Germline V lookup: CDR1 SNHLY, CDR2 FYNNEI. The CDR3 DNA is TGTGCCAGCAGTGAATACAGGGGCAGCAATCAGCCCCAGCATTTT. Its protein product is CASSEYRGSNQPQHF.

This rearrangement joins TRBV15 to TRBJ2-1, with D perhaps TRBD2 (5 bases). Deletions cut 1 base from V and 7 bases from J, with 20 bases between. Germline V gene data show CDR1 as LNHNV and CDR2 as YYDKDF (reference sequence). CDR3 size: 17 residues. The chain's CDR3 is CATSRARRTGFINEQFF. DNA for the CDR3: TGTGCCACCAGCAGAGCCCGGCGGACTGGGTTCATTAATGAGCAGTTCTTC.

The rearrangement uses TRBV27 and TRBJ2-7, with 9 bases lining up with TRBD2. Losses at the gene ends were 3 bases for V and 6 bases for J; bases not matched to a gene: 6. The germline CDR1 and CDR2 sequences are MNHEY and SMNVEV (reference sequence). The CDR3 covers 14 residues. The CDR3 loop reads CASSFLAGEGEQYF. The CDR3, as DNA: TGTGCCAGCAGTTTCTTAGCGGGAGAGGGCGAGCAGTACTTC.

CDR3 residues: CASSVDRNFSGANVLTF. The CDR3 nucleotides are TGTGCCAGCAGCGTAGACAGGAATTTCTCTGGGGCCAACGTCCTGACTTTC. V and J are TRBV9 and TRBJ2-6, with a tentative D call TRBD1 (5 bases). Trimming shortened V by 0 bases and J by 0 bases, and 10 bases separated the two germline ends. This CDR3 is 17 amino acids long. Germline values: CDR1 SGDLS, CDR2 YYNGEE.

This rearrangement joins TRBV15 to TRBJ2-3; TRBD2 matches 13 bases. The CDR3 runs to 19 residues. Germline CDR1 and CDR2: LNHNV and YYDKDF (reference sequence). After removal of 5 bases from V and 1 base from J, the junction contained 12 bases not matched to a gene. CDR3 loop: CATSRGRTSGRLGTDTQYF. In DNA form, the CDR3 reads TGTGCCACCAGCCGGGGGAGGACTAGCGGGAGACTGGGCACAGATACGCAGTATTTT. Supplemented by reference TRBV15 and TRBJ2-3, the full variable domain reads DAMVIQNPRYQVTQFGKPVTLSCSQTLNHNVMYWYQQKSSQAPKLLFHYYDKDFNNEADTPDNFQSRRPNTSFCFLDIRSPGLGDTAMYLCATSRGRTSGRLGTDTQYFGPGTRLTVL.